One sample yielded the 20 T cell receptor beta chains listed below, sequenced in a study of T cells in Graves' hyperthyroidism and ophthalmopathy. There were TCR beta CDR3 regions amplified from RNA transcripts. The HTBI primer set served for first-round RT-PCR of the TCR CDR3. TCRdb reanalysed the multiplex PCR reads using MiXCR and keeps one entry per CDR3 protein. The sample has about 540,000 distinct CDR3 sequences, under 60% seen once; the top ten hold more than 7.5%. Material: peripheral blood or thyroid tissue (not recorded which). These receptors originate from a woman between 18 and 29 years old with Graves' hyperthyroidism.

The chain uses TRBV9 and TRBJ2-2; 12 bases agree with TRBD1. Trimming removed 4 bases from V and 4 bases from J; junction bases left unmatched: 5. CDR1 SGDLS and CDR2 YYNGEE come from the germline V gene. This CDR3 has 16 residues. The CDR3 loop reads CASSTPGQGATGELFF. CDR3 in DNA: TGTGCCAGCAGCACACCGGGACAGGGGGCCACCGGGGAGCTGTTTTTT.

This clonotype was detected many times. The chain employs TRBV20-1 and TRBJ1-1, with TRBD1 matching over 7 bases. The CDR3 runs to 15 residues. V lost 3 bases, J lost 3 bases, and 10 bases stayed unmatched. The germline V gene has CDR1 DFQATT and CDR2 SNEGSKA (reference sequence). The CDR3, as DNA: TGCAGTGCTAGGGACAACAGGGGCATTGACACTGAAGCTTTCTTT. Its translation is CSARDNRGIDTEAFF.

V and J are TRBV20-1 and TRBJ2-7, with TRBD2 matching 14 bases. This CDR3 has 15 amino acids. Trimming cost V 6 bases and J 5 bases; bases outside gene matches: 9. Germline V gene sequence: CDR1 DFQATT, CDR2 SNEGSKA (reference sequence). The CDR3 region is CSAYGTSGSKHEQYF. In DNA, the CDR3 is TGCAGTGCCTACGGGACTAGCGGGAGTAAACACGAGCAGTACTTC.

The chain has TRBV6-5 and TRBJ2-5; 9 positions agree with TRBD1. Germline V lookup: CDR1 MNHEY, CDR2 SVGAGI. The CDR3 sequence is 15 residues long. The V segment lost 5 bases and the J segment 4 bases; nucleotides outside the gene matches: 8. In nucleotides, the CDR3 is TGTGCCAGCAGTGAAGGGACAGGGAAACTAGAGACCCAGTACTTC. It yields the protein CASSEGTGKLETQYF.

This clonotype was observed at least ten times. The genes are TRBV7-9 and TRBJ2-3; D is undetermined. The germline gives CDR1 SEHNR, CDR2 FQNEAQ (reference sequence). V lost 4 bases and J lost 3, with 14 bases in between. The CDR3 runs to 15 residues. The CDR3 sequence: CASSSPLDGTDTQYF. The CDR3 bases are TGTGCCAGCAGCTCTCCTCTGGACGGGACAGATACGCAGTATTTT.

This clonotype was recorded a few times. The chain links TRBV27 to TRBJ1-3; 9 nucleotides line up with TRBD1. This CDR3 is 13 amino acids long. Germline V gene sequence: CDR1 MNHEY, CDR2 SMNVEV (reference sequence). The V and J ends lost 8 bases and 2 bases, in that order; junction bases with no gene match: 1. CDR3 sequence (DNA): TGTGCCAGCGGACAGGGGACTGGAAACACCATATATTTT. This gives the protein CASGQGTGNTIYF.

This chain links TRBV7-2 with TRBJ2-7; D not resolved. The J call may be faulty, since TRBJ2-5 better matches the DNA end. CDR1 and CDR2 (germline): SGHTA, FQGNSA. The CDR3 spans 11 residues. CDR3 protein: CASNRQETQYF. The DNA for the CDR3 is TGTGCCAGCAACAGACAAGAGACCCAGTACTTC.

This clonotype appeared many times. V gene TRBV20-1 combines with J gene TRBJ2-7, with D tentatively TRBD1 (5 bases). Germline-derived CDR1 and CDR2 are DFQATT and SNEGSKA (reference sequence). This CDR3 is 13 amino acids long. V lost 3 bases and J lost 2, with 11 bases in between. CDR3 DNA: TGCAGTGCTAGCGATAGGGGCACCTACGAGCAGTACTTC. It codes for CSASDRGTYEQYF.

This clonotype has just a few counts. The chain has TRBV4-3 and TRBJ2-7; 11 bases match TRBD2. Germline V gene data show CDR1 as LGHNA and CDR2 as YSLEER. With 0 bases clipped from V and 7 bases from J, the junction kept 11 bases outside the gene matches. The CDR3 runs to 17 residues. For the CDR3, the DNA is TGCGCCAGCAGCCAAGATCCCTTAGCGGGAGGGGCTAGGGAGCAGTACTTC. Translated: CASSQDPLAGGAREQYF.

The V call is TRBV14, the J call TRBJ1-1; D unresolved. Germline V gives CDR1 SGHDN, CDR2 FVKESK. Trimming left V 2 bases short and J 7 bases short, with 23 bases between. The CDR3 is 17 residues long. The CDR3 sequence is CASSQTPGVSSYNEAFF. The CDR3 DNA sequence: TGTGCCAGCAGCCAAACCCCAGGCGTGAGCTCCTACAATGAAGCTTTCTTT.

The J gene is TRBJ2-5, the V gene TRBV6-5, with 8 bases aligning to TRBD2. The J segment lost 5 bases and the V segment lost 5 bases, leaving 10 bases of the junction unmatched. From germline, CDR1 is MNHEY and CDR2 SVGAGI. The CDR3 spans 15 residues. This CDR3 is CASSSREGLMETQYF. CDR3 nucleotides: TGTGCCAGCAGTAGCCGGGAGGGCCTAATGGAGACCCAGTACTTC.

This clonotype was detected many times. The genes are TRBV20-1 and TRBJ2-7; TRBD2 aligns across 8 bases. Germline V gene data show CDR1 as DFQATT and CDR2 as SNEGSKA (reference sequence). This CDR3 is 15 amino acids long. With 6 bases clipped from V and 5 bases from J, the junction kept 15 bases outside the gene matches. CDR3 bases: TGCAGTGCAAATCCCCGGGAGGGCCGGTTCCACGAGCAGTACTTC. Amino acids: CSANPREGRFHEQYF.

This chain joins TRBV20-1 and TRBJ1-1; D uncertain. CDR3 length: 15 residues. Trimming removed 3 bases at V and 5 bases at J, with 19 bases between. The germline V gene encodes CDR1 DFQATT and CDR2 SNEGSKA (reference sequence). CDR3 sequence: CSASRTSAGETEAFF. The CDR3 coding sequence is TGCAGTGCTAGCCGGACTAGCGCCGGGGAGACTGAAGCTTTCTTT.

This clonotype was seen repeatedly, ten times or more. The V call is TRBV4-3, the J call TRBJ2-7, with D possibly TRBD1 on 5 matching bases. V was trimmed by 0 bases and J by 4 bases, leaving 13 bases between them. CDR1 is LGHNA, CDR2 YSLEER, per germline. This CDR3 spans 15 amino acids. Written as DNA, the CDR3 is TGCGCCAGCAGCCAAGATGTAACAGGCGCTTACGAGCAGTACTTC. Translated, it gives CASSQDVTGAYEQYF.

This clonotype came up many times. The chain uses TRBV5-6 and TRBJ2-7; D may be TRBD1 or TRBD2 (6 bases each). Looked up from germline, CDR1 is SGHDT and CDR2 is YYEEEE. The V gene lost 5 bases and the J gene lost 2 bases, with 17 bases spanning the gap. This CDR3 comprises 15 residues. CDR3 nucleotide sequence: TGTGCCAGCAGTGTGGGGGGCGGGAATACCTACGAGCAGTACTTC. It codes for CASSVGGGNTYEQYF.

The table lists this clonotype with many counts. The chain is built from TRBV7-2 and TRBJ1-1; D remains ambiguous. The V end was cut by 6 bases, the J end by 5 bases, with 13 bases between. Per the germline V gene, CDR1 is SGHTA and CDR2 is FQGNSA. CDR3 length: 13 amino acids. The DNA for the CDR3 is TGTGCCAGCAGTCCACCCCGGGCAACTGAAGCTTTCTTT. Protein sequence: CASSPPRATEAFF.

On this clonotype itself: This CDR3 is missing its conserved last phenylalanine or tryptophan, likely due to a read error. The rearrangement joins TRBV20-1 to TRBJ2-7; no clear D gene. Looked up from germline, CDR1 is DFQATT and CDR2 is SNEGSKA (reference sequence). The CDR3 runs to 12 residues. V dropped 5 bases and J dropped 7 bases, with 15 bases sitting between them. CDR3 in DNA: TGCAGTGCTTTGACTGATACGAATGAGCAGTACTCC. This sequence encodes CSALTDTNEQYS.

J is TRBJ2-7 and V is TRBV11-2; maybe TRBD2 (5 bases). This CDR3 region has 11 residues. Germline V CDR1 and CDR2: SGHAT, FQNNGV. With 5 bases removed from V and 7 bases from J, the gap between germline ends came to 9 bases. The CDR3 is CASSREREQYF. As DNA, the CDR3 is TGTGCCAGCAGCAGGGAGAGGGAGCAGTACTTC. Full variable domain (remainder filled in from reference TRBV11-2 and TRBJ2-7): EAGVAQSPRYKIIEKRQSVAFWCNPISGHATLYWYQQILGQGPKLLIQFQNNGVVDDSQLPKDRFSAERLKGVDSTLKIQPAKLEDSAVYLCASSREREQYFGPGTRLTVT.

This clonotype has a handful of counts. V usage is TRBV4-3 and J usage is TRBJ1-3, with unresolved D. The CDR3 length is 15 residues. Trimming cost V 1 base and J 0 bases, with 7 bases left between them. Germline-derived CDR1 and CDR2 are LGHNA and YSLEER. The CDR3 reads CASSQVTSSGNTIYF. CDR3 DNA sequence: TGCGCCAGCAGCCAAGTTACCAGCTCTGGAAACACCATATATTTT.

Concerning this clonotype itself: A read error is possible here, since a much larger clone lies one base away. The rearrangement links TRBV6-5 to TRBJ1-4; TRBD1 might be the D (6 bases). The CDR3 has 13 amino acids. CDR1 and CDR2 from the germline V gene are MNHEY and SVGAGI. V lost 5 bases and J 13 bases, leaving 17 bases between the germline ends. The CDR3 sequence: CASSRTAGFGLFF. Here the CDR3 DNA reads TGTGCCAGCAGTCGGACAGCTGGCTTTGGACTGTTTTTT.